This T cell receptor beta chain is drawn from a study of T cell responses to AZD1222 COVID-19 vaccine. The method was immunoSEQ multiplex PCR; TCRdb's version includes in-frame clones alone and lacks a portion of them. The table includes around 140,000 clones, around 93% detected once. Regarding this clone: One end of the junction does not line up with germline, which may come from a read error.

Looked up from germline, CDR1 is LGHNA and CDR2 is YSLEER. This CDR3 has 15 residues. The specimen comprised peripheral blood, sampled 28 days after the second AZD1222 dose. The chain combines TRBV4-3 with TRBJ2-1, with a tentative D call TRBD2 (6 bases). This clonotype originated in an adult who received the AZD1222 COVID-19 vaccine. The CDR3 DNA is TGCGCCAGCAGATTAGACCGGGACTCCAACAATGAGCAGTTCTTC. It encodes CASRLDRDSNNEQFF.